This T cell receptor beta chain was recovered during a study of T cell responses to AZD1222 COVID-19 vaccine. Study-level results: Just six people given AZD1222 tested seropositive at baseline. With dominance at 160-218 and 743-854, vaccine-associated CD4 TCRs spanned spike. Reportedly, nearly half of unique spike TCRs recognized epitopes outside B.1.351/B.1.1.7 mutations. A mostly white British donor set with more females was recruited, and clonal diversity was possibly underestimated.

Some clones are missing from TCRdb's copy, which holds only in-frame ones; the method was immunoSEQ multiplex PCR. This sample has around 110,000 clones, with about 90% found just once. Per the germline V gene, CDR1 is LGHNA and CDR2 is YNFKEQ. Trimming shortened V by 0 bases and J by 7 bases, and 12 bases separated the two germline ends. This CDR3 is 14 amino acids long. In the case of this clone: Its target is unknown.

This TCR was sampled from an adult in good health. Sample: peripheral blood, taken on day 0 of AZD1222 vaccination. The chain recombines TRBV4-2 with TRBJ1-2, with D possibly matching TRBD1 (5 bases). CDR3 nucleotide sequence: TGTGCCAGCAGCCAAGAGGGCAGGGATGGTGGCTACACCTTC. Translating gives CASSQEGRDGGYTF.